The TCR beta chain under discussion was sequenced for a study of blood T cells in healthy people across ages. Study-level background: About one barcoded TCR beta cDNA was captured per two T cells.

This clonotype was counted a few times. A J-beta primer mix and a sample-barcoded 5' primer were used in a second PCR of about 7 to 12 cycles. Individual samples furnished no less than 3 million CDR3-containing paired-end reads apiece. TCRdb fed the 5' RACE reads into MiXCR, producing one record per CDR3 protein. The sample lists about 500,000 distinct CDR3 sequences, 24% seen once, with under 9% in the top ten. This CDR3 is built from 13 residues. CDR1 MDHEN and CDR2 SYDVKM come from the germline V gene. V was shortened by 7 bases and J by 2 bases, with 11 bases between the two germline ends. These data also featured in a second study, about T cells of mothers and their children. From that second work: A second PCR was performed with the M1S primer. This primer added sample barcodes and 2-4 random nucleotides.

What was sequenced was blood. The chain uses TRBV28 and TRBJ1-1; D may be TRBD1 (5 bases). This sequence originates from a boy aged 5-17 years in good health. Written as DNA, the CDR3 is TGTGCCAGCACTCGAAGGGGTAACACTGAAGCTTTCTTT. Its translation: CASTRRGNTEAFF.